This T cell receptor (beta chain) was obtained from a study of Ad26.COV2.S vaccination and SARS-CoV-2 variants. General study findings and limits: Substantial response breadth was reportedly seen for spike-specific CD8+ and CD4+ T cells after vaccination. Non-spike TCR breadth showed similarity between vaccine and placebo recipients.

Treatment given: 15 to 20 received Ad26.COV2.S at low or high dose, single or two shots; roughly 5 received placebo; per-sample allocation not given. Sampling occurred on day 63 after the first vaccine or placebo injection. Adults aged 18-55 years in Boston included the donor. It was Wuhan-strain SARS-CoV-2 spike that the Ad26 vaccine vector expressed. Some clones are missing from TCRdb's copy, which holds only in-frame ones; the method was immunoSEQ multiplex PCR. The data show fewer than 500,000 clones, about 90% seen once. Regarding this clone: Its specificity is not known.

This CDR3 is built from 16 residues. The V gene lost 1 base and the J gene lost 0 bases, with 16 bases spanning the gap. The germline V gene encodes CDR1 SQVTM and CDR2 ANQGSEA. The clonotype comes from a person between 18 and 59 years old who received the Ad26.COV2.S COVID-19 vaccine or a placebo. The starting material was peripheral blood, obtained in a trial of Ad26.COV2.S vaccine versus placebo. The chain joins TRBV29-1 to TRBJ2-7; weak D call: TRBD2 (5 bases). The CDR3 nucleotides are TGCAGCGTTGAAGCGGCAGGAGGAAAAAGCTCCTACGAGCAGTACTTC. Amino acids: CSVEAAGGKSSYEQYF.